The rows below give T cell receptor beta chains drawn from one sample of a study of control samples from healthy donors and cancer patients. TCRdb keeps only in-frame clones here, not all; method: immunoSEQ multiplex PCR. The data hold roughly 120,000 clones, with more than 85% observed a single time. Specimen: blood. These receptor sequences come from a woman aged 18-29 years in good health. Both conserved end residues are trimmed from each CDR3. Fields, in order: V gene, J gene, clone size, CDR3 protein. Size tells how often a clone was seen (once, few, many) or the class of an expanded clone, and some rows leave it out.

TRBV7-2	TRBJ1-1	few	ASSPDRAAFQQAF
TRBV6-2/TRBV6-3	TRBJ1-4	-	ASSYERRDATNEKLF
TRBV6-5	TRBJ2-7	-	ASSYSAGTLTYEQY
TRBV24-1	TRBJ2-3	-	ATSDPLTEITDTQY
TRBV5-1	TRBJ2-3	few	ASSYDTDTQY
TRBV19	TRBJ2-1	-	ASSPAYPGYNEQF
TRBV10-3	TRBJ1-5	-	AISDASGNQPQH
TRBV6-2/TRBV6-3	TRBJ2-7	-	ASSYYPSYEQY
TRBV5-6	TRBJ1-1	-	ASSALTGNTEAF
TRBV5-1	TRBJ1-1	-	ASSPGQLENTEAF
TRBV3-1/TRBV3-2	TRBJ2-7	-	ASSQGGPPS
TRBV5-1	TRBJ2-3	-	ASSLPTSSTDTQY
TRBV19	TRBJ1-2	-	ASRMRGQVGGYT
TRBV7-8	TRBJ1-2	once	ASSSGEINYGYT
TRBV7-2	TRBJ1-2	-	ASRSLRGDYGYT
TRBV28	TRBJ2-7	-	ASRGGGGGSYEQY
TRBV24-1	TRBJ2-5	-	ATSDPGQGQGKETQY
TRBV18	TRBJ2-5	-	ASSPREETQY
TRBV6-5	TRBJ1-2	few	ASSYSQGRGGGYT
TRBV6-1	TRBJ2-4	-	ASSEQWGKLAKNIQY
TRBV6-2/TRBV6-3	TRBJ2-5	-	ASSPPTGAKETQY
TRBV18	TRBJ2-7	-	ASSPGQGAYEQY
TRBV6-2/TRBV6-3	TRBJ2-7	-	ASSEGGDTQY
TRBV9	TRBJ2-7	-	ASSGGRGASYEQY